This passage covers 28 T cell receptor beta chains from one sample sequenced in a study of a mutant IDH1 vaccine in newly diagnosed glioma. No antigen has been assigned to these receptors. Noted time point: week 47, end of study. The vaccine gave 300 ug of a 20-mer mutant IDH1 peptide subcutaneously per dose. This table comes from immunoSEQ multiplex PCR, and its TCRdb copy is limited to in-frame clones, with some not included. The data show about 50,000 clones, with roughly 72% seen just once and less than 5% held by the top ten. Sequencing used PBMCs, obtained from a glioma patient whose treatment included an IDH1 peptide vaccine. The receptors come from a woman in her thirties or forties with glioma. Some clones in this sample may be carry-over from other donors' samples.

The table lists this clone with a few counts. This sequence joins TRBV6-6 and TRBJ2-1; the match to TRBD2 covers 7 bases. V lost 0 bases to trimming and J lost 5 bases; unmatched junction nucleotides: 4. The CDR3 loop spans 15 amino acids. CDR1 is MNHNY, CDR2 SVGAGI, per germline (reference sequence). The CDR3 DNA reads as TGTGCCAGCAGTTACTCGGGGGAGGGGAACAATGAGCAGTTCTTC. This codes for CASSYSGEGNNEQFF.

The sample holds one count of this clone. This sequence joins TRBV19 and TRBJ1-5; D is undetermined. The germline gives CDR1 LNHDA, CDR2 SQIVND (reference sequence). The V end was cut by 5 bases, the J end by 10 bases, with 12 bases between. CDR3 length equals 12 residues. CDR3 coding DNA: TGTGCCAGTAGTTCCGGGTCTCTACCCCAGCATTTT. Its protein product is CASSSGSLPQHF.

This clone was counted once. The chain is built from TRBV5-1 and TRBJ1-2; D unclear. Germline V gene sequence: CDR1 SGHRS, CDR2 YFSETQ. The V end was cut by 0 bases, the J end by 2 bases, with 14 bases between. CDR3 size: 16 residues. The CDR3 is CASSLALLTVNYGYTF. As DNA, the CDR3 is TGCGCCAGCAGCTTGGCTCTTTTAACAGTGAACTATGGCTACACCTTC. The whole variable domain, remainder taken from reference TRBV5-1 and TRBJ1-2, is KAGVTQTPRYLIKTRGQQVTLSCSPISGHRSVSWYQQTPGQGLQFLFEYFSETQRNKGNFPGRFSGRQFSNSRSEMNVSTLELGDSALYLCASSLALLTVNYGYTFGSGTRLTVV.

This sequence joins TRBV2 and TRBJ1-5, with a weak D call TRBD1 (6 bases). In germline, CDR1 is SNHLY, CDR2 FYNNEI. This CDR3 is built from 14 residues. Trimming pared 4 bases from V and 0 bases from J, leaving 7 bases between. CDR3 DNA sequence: TGTGCCAGCAGTGGGGGGCATAGCAATCAGCCCCAGCATTTT. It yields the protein CASSGGHSNQPQHF.

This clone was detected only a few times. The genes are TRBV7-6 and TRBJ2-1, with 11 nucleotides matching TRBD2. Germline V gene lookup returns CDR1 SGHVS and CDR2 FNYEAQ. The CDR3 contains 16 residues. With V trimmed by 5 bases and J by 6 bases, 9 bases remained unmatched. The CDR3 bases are TGTGCCAGCAGCCAGCTAGTAGCGGGGGGGATCAATGAGCAGTTCTTC. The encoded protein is CASSQLVAGGINEQFF.

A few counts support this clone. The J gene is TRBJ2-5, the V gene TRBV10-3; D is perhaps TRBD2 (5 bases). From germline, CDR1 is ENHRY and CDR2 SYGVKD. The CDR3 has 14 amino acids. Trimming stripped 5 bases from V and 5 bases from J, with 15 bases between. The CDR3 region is CAISPQVGVETQYF. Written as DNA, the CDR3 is TGTGCCATCAGTCCTCAGGTGGGAGTTGAGACCCAGTACTTC.

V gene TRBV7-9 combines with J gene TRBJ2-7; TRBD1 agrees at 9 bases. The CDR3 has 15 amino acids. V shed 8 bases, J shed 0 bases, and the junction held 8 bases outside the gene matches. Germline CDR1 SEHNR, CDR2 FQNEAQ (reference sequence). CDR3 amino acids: CASVPGTGYSYEQYF. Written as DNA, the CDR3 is TGTGCCAGCGTACCCGGGACAGGGTACTCCTACGAGCAGTACTTC.

The CDR3 protein is CASSFRSGSGNTIYF. The CDR3 nucleotides are TGTGCCAGCAGCTTTAGATCGGGCTCTGGAAACACCATATATTTT. The chain combines TRBV13 with TRBJ1-3; D is uncertain. CDR3 length: 15 amino acids. Trimming removed 3 bases at V and 0 bases at J, with 9 bases between. The germline gives CDR1 PRHDT, CDR2 FYEKMQ (reference sequence).

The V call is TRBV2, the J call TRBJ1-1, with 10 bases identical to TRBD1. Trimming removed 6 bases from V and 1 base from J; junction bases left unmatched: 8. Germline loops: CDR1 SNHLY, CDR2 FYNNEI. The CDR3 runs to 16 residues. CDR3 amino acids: CASSPGTGASNTEAFF. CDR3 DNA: TGTGCCAGCAGCCCAGGGACAGGGGCGTCGAACACTGAAGCTTTCTTT.

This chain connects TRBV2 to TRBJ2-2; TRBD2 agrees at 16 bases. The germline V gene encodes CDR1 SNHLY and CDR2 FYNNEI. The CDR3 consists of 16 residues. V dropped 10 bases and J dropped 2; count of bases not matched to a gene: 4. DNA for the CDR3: TGTGCCATCGGGACTAGCGGGAGGGCCAACACCGGGGAGCTGTTTTTT. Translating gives CAIGTSGRANTGELFF.

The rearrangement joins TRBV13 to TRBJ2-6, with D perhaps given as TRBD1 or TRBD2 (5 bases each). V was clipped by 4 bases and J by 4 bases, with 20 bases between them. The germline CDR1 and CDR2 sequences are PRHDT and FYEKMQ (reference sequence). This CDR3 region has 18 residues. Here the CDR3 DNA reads TGTGCCAGCAGCTCCCCCCGGGACGGTCCTCTGGGGGCCAACGTCCTGACTTTC. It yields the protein CASSSPRDGPLGANVLTF.

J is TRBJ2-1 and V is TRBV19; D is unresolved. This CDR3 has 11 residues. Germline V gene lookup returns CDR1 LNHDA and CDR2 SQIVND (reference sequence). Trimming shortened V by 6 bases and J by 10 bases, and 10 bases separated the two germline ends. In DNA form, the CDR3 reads TGTGCCAGTAGCTTCGCTTGGGAGCAGTTCTTC. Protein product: CASSFAWEQFF.

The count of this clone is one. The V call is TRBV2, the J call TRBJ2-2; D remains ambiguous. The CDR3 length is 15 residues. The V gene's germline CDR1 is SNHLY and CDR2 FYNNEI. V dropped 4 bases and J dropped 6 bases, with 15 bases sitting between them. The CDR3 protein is CASSGYGGESGELFF. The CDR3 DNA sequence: TGTGCCAGCAGTGGGTATGGTGGGGAATCCGGGGAGCTGTTTTTT.

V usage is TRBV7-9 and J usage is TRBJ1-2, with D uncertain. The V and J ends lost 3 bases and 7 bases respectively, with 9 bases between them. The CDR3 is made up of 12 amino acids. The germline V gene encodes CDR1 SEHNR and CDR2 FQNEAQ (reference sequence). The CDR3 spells CASSLAGVGYTF. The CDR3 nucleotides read TGTGCCAGCAGCTTGGCTGGGGTTGGCTACACCTTC.

The CDR3 is CASSKNRGQLNTEAFF. CDR3 DNA sequence: TGTGCCAGCAGCAAGAATAGGGGACAGCTGAACACTGAAGCTTTCTTT. The chain is built from TRBV21-1 and TRBJ1-1; the table calls TRBD1, which could not be checked here. TRBV21-1 represents a pseudogene. The CDR3 has 16 amino acids.

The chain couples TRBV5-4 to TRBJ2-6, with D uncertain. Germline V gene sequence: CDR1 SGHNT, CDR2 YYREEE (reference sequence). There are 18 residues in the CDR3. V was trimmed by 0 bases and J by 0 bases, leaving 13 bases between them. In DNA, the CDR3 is TGTGCCAGCAGCTTGGCGCGCCCACTTTCCTCTGGGGCCAACGTCCTGACTTTC. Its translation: CASSLARPLSSGANVLTF. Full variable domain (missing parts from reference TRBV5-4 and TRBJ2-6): ETGVTQSPTHLIKTRGQQVTLRCSSQSGHNTVSWYQQALGQGPQFIFQYYREEENGRGNFPPRFSGLQFPNYSSELNVNALELDDSALYLCASSLARPLSSGANVLTFGAGSRLTVL.

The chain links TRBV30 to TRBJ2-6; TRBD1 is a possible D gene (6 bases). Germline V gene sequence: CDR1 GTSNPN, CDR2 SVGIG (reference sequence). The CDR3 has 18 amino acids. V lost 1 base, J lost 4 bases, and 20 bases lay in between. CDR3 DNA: TGTGCCTGGAGTGCACTACAGGGATGGGAAGCCGGGGCCAACGTCCTGACTTTC. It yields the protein CAWSALQGWEAGANVLTF.

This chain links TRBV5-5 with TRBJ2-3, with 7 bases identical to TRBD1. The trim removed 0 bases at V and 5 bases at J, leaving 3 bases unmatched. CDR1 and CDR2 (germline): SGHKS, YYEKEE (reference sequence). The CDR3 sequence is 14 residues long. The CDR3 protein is CASSLETGRDTQYF. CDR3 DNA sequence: TGTGCCAGCAGCTTGGAGACAGGGAGAGATACGCAGTATTTT.

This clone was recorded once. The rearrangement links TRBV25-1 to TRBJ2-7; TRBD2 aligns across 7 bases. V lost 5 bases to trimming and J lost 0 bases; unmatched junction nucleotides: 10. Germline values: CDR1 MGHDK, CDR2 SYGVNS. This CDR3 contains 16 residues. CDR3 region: CASSRAGPSPSYEQYF. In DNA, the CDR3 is TGTGCCAGCAGTAGAGCGGGGCCATCCCCCTCCTACGAGCAGTACTTC.

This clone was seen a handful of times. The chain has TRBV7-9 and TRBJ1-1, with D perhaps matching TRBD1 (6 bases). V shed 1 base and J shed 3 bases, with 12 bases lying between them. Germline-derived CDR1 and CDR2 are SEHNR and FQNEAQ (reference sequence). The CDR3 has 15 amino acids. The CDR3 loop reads CASSLGGNRDTEAFF. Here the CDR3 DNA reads TGTGCCAGCAGCTTAGGGGGGAACAGGGACACTGAAGCTTTCTTT.

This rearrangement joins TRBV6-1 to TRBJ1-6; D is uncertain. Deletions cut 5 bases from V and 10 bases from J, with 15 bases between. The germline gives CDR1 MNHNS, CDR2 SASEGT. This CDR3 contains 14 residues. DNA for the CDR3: TGTGCCAGCAGTACCACCCCGTCCGGGTCACCCCTCCACTTT. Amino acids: CASSTTPSGSPLHF.

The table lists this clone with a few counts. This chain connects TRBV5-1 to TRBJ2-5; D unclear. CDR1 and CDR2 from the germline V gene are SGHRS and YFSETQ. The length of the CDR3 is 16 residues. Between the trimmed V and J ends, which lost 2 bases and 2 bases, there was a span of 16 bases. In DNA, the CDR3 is TGCGCCAGCAGCTTATTGGCCCGCCCGGAACAAGAGACCCAGTACTTC. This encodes CASSLLARPEQETQYF. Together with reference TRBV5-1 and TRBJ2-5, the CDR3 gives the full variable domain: KAGVTQTPRYLIKTRGQQVTLSCSPISGHRSVSWYQQTPGQGLQFLFEYFSETQRNKGNFPGRFSGRQFSNSRSEMNVSTLELGDSALYLCASSLLARPEQETQYFGPGTRLLVL.

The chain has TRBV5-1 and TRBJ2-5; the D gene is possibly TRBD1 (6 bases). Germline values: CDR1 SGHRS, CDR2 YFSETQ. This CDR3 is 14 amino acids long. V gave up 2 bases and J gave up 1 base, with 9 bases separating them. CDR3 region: CASSLQGPQETQYF. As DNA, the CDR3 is TGCGCCAGCAGCTTACAGGGTCCCCAAGAGACCCAGTACTTC.

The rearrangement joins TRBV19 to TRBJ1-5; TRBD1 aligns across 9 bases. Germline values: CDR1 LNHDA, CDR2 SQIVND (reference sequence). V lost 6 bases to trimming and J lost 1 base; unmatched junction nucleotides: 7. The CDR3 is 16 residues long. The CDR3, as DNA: TGTGCCAGTAGCTCACAGGGGGCGGGCAGCAATCAGCCCCAGCATTTT. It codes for CASSSQGAGSNQPQHF.

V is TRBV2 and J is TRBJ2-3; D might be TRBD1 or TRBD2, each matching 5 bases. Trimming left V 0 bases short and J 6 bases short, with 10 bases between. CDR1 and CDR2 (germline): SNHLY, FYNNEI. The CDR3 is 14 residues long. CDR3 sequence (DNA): TGTGCCAGCAGTGAAGCAGGGGAGTATGATACGCAGTATTTT. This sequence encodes CASSEAGEYDTQYF.

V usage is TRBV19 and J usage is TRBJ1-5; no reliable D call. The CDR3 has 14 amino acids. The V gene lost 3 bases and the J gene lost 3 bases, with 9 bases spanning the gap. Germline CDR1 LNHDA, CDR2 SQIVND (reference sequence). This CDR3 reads CASSMRGFNQPQHF. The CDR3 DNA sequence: TGTGCCAGTAGTATGCGAGGGTTCAATCAGCCCCAGCATTTT.

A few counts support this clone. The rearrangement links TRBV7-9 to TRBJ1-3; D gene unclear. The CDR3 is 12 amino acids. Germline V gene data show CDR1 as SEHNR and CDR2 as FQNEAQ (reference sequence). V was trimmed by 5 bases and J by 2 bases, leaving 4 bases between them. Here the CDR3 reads CASSQTGNTIYF. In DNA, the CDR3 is TGTGCCAGCAGCCAGACTGGAAACACCATATATTTT. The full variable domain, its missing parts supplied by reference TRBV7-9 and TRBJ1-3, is DTGVSQNPRHKITKRGQNVTFRCDPISEHNRLYWYRQTLGQGPEFLTYFQNEAQLEKSRLLSDRFSAERPKGSFSTLEIQRTEQGDSAMYLCASSQTGNTIYFGEGSWLTVV.

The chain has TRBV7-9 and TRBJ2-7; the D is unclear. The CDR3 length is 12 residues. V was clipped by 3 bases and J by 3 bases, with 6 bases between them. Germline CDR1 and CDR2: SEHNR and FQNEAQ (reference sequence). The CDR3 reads CASSLVSYEQYF. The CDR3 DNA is TGTGCCAGCAGCTTGGTGAGCTACGAGCAGTACTTC.